Sequencing of this T cell receptor (beta chain) was carried out in a study of T cells in Graves' hyperthyroidism and ophthalmopathy. Study outcomes and limitations: A model of 13 V-J features distinguished ophthalmopathy from stable hyperthyroidism.

This clonotype came up a few times. The antigen is undetermined. The investigators amplified TCR beta CDR3 regions from RNA transcripts. TCR CDR3 underwent first-round RT-PCR with the HTBI primer set. TCRdb independently ran MiXCR on the multiplex PCR reads; one entry per CDR3 protein. This table holds about 460,000 distinct CDR3 sequences, about 22% found once. Clinical Activity Scores of at least 3, NOSPECS grades of at least 4 and durations under 3 months characterized ophthalmopathy patients. Lactation, pregnancy, other autoimmune disease or uncontrolled infection led to exclusion of patients. The germline V and J ends were trimmed by 4 bases and 5 bases, with 15 bases remaining between them. Germline V gene lookup returns CDR1 DFQATT and CDR2 SNEGSKA (reference sequence). The CDR3 is 14 amino acids.

The receptor comes from a woman between 65 and 79 years old with Graves' ophthalmopathy. Sequencing input: blood. This sequence joins TRBV20-1 and TRBJ1-5, with D possibly matching TRBD1 (5 bases). CDR3 sequence reads: CSAMQSGGDQPQHF. CDR3 in DNA: TGCAGTGCTATGCAATCGGGGGGGGATCAGCCCCAGCATTTT.